The T cell receptor (beta chain) under discussion was sequenced for a study of cytomegalovirus exposure and HLA in healthy donors. Germline V gives CDR1 MNHEY, CDR2 SVGAGI. This CDR3 comprises 15 residues. The ends lost 6 bases at V and 5 bases at J; junction bases unmatched: 5. It was with 60 Vbeta and 13 Jbeta primers that the PCR ran. This table comes from immunoSEQ multiplex PCR, and its TCRdb copy is limited to in-frame clones, with some not included. The sample totals around 120,000 clones. This chain joins TRBV6-5 and TRBJ2-2; 11 positions match TRBD1. The sequence was obtained from a man aged 50-59 years in good health and CMV-seronegative. The specimen sequenced was PBMCs. The CDR3, as DNA: TGTGCCAGCAGCCAGGACAGGGGGCTAACCGGGGAGCTGTTTTTT. This sequence encodes CASSQDRGLTGELFF.